This T cell receptor (beta chain) was sequenced during a study of T cells after yellow fever vaccination. Study-wide results and caveats: Most primary-vaccination clones reappeared after the booster (about 97% CD4, roughly 90% CD8). A small share of clonotypes appeared in both CD4 and CD8 compartments. Secondary responses were weaker yet peaked faster, day 5 versus 15.

They built TCR cDNA with 5'RACE template switching, a step that put in a universal primer site and UMIs. One entry per CDR3 protein, called by TCRdb with MiXCR from the 5' RACE reads. The repertoire holds 110,000 to 150,000 distinct CDR3 sequences, with 5% to 7.5% as singletons. This clonotype has a count of ten or more. Its antigen is not identified. Trimming shortened V by 9 bases and J by 5 bases, and 29 bases separated the two germline ends. The CDR3 runs to 17 residues. The germline CDR1 and CDR2 sequences are MNHNS and SASEGT. Sequences were derived from CD4+ T cells sorted from PBMCs, sampled 10 days after the yellow fever booster vaccination. The chain recombines TRBV6-1 with TRBJ2-7; D may be TRBD2 (8 bases). The source is a man aged 25-40 years who received the YFV17D yellow fever vaccine. CDR3 residues: CASHGSGGVAGSDEQYF. In DNA, the CDR3 is TGTGCCAGTCATGGCTCAGGGGGGGTAGCGGGAAGCGACGAGCAGTACTTC.